This T cell receptor (beta chain) was observed in a study of CD8 T cells in ankylosing spondylitis. Generation of TCR beta libraries employed quantitative 5'-RACE incorporating molecular barcodes. TCRdb passed the 5' RACE reads through MiXCR, listing each CDR3 protein once. The sample records around 340,000 distinct CDR3 sequences, about 14% being singletons. This clonotype came up a few times. Deletions cut 0 bases from V and 0 bases from J, with 9 bases between. The length of the CDR3 is 16 residues. Germline V CDR1 and CDR2: ENHRY, SYGVKD. The clonotype was recovered from a male donor with ankylosing spondylitis or in good health (not recorded which). Sequencing used blood, either unsorted or a sorted T cell fraction (not recorded which). V is TRBV10-3 and J is TRBJ2-1; D gene ambiguous. This CDR3 reads CAISESVVSSYNEQFF. The CDR3 DNA follows: TGTGCCATCAGTGAGTCAGTGGTTAGCTCCTACAATGAGCAGTTCTTC.